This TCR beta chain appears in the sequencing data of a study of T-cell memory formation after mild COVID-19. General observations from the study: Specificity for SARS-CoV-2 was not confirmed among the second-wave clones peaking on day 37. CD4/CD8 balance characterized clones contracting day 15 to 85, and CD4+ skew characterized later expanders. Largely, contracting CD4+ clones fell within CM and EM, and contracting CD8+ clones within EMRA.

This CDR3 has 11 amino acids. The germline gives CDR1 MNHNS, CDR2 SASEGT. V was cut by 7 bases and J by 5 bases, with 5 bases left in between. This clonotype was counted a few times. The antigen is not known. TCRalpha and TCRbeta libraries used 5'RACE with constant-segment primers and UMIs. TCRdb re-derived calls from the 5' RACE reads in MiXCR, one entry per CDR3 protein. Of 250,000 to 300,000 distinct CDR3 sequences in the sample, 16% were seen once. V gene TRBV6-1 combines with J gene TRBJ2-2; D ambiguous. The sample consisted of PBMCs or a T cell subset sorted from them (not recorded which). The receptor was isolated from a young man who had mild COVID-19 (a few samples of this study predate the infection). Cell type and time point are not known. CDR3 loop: CASIGTGELFF. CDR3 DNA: TGTGCCAGCATCGGGACCGGGGAGCTGTTTTTT.